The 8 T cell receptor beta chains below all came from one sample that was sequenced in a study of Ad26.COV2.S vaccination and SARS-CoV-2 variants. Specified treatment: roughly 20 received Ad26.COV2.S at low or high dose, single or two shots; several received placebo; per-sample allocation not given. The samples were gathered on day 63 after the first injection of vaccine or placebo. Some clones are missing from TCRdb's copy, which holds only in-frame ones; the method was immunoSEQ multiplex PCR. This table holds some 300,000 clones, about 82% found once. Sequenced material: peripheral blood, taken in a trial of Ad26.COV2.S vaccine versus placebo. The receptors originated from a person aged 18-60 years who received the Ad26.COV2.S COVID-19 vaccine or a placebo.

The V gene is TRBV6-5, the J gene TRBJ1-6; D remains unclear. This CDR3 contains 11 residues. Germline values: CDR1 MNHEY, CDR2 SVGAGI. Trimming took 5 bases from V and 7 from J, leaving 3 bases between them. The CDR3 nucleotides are TGTGCCAGCAGTCAAAATTCACCCCTCCACTTT. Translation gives CASSQNSPLHF.

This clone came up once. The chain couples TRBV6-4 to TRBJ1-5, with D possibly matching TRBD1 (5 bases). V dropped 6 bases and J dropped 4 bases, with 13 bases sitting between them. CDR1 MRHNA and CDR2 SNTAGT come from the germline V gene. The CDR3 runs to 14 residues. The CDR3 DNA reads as TGTGCCAGCAGCCGGGGGAGGCCGAATCAGCCCCAGCATTTT. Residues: CASSRGRPNQPQHF.

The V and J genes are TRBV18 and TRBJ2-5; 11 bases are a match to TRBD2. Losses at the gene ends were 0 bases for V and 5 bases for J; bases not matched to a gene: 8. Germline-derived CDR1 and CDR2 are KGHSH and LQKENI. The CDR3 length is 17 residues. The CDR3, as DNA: TGTGCCAGCTCACCACCGAGGCCTAGCGGGGGGTATGAGACCCAGTACTTC. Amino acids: CASSPPRPSGGYETQYF.

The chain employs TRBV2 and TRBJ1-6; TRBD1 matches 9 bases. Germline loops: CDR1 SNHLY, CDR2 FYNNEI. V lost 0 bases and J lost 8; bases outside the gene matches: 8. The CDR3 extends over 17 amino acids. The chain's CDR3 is CASSEAPGTGSHSPLHF. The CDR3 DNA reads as TGTGCCAGCAGTGAAGCTCCCGGGACAGGGTCGCATTCACCCCTCCACTTT.

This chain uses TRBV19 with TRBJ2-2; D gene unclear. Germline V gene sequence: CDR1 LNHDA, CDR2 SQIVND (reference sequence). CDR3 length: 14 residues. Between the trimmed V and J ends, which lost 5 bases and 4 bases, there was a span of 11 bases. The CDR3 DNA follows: TGTGCCAGTAGTGCCCCGGACCTCACCGGGGAGCTGTTTTTT. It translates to CASSAPDLTGELFF.

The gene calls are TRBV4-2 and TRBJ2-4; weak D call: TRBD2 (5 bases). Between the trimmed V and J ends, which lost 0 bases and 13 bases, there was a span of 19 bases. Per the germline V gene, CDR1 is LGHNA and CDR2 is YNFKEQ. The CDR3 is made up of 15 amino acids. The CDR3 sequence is CASSQERRTEADQYF. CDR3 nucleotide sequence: TGTGCCAGCAGCCAAGAAAGGAGGACGGAGGCCGACCAGTACTTC.

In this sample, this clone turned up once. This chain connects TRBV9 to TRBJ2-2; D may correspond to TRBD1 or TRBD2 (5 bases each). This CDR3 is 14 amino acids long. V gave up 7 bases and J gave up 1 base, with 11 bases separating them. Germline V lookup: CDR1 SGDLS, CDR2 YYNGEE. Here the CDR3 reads CASQLDRNTGELFF. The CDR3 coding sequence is TGTGCCAGCCAACTAGACAGGAACACCGGGGAGCTGTTTTTT.

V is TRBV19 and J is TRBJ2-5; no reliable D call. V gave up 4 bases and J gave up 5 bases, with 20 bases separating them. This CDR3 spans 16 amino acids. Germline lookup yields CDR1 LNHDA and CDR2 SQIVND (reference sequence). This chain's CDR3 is CASSTLGPHTGETQYF. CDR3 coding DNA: TGTGCCAGTAGTACCTTAGGCCCCCATACCGGGGAGACCCAGTACTTC. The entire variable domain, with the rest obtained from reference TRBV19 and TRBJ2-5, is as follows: DGGITQSPKYLFRKEGQNVTLSCEQNLNHDAMYWYRQDPGQGLRLIYYSQIVNDFQKGDIAEGYSVSREKKESFPLTVTSAQKNPTAFYLCASSTLGPHTGETQYFGPGTRLLVL.